This entry concerns a single TCR beta chain. Germline V gene sequence: CDR1 MNHNY, CDR2 SVGAGI (reference sequence). The CDR3 totals 15 residues. The V and J ends lost 2 bases and 2 bases respectively, with 13 bases between them. These data belong to a study of blood T cell repertoires in COVID-19. On the study more broadly: Researchers got acute and convalescent COVID-19 samples from the United States, Italy and Spain.

The authors' processing: Researchers report that nucleated cell counts were estimated from reference gene primer amplification. Data came from immunoSEQ multiplex PCR; TCRdb stores just in-frame clones and leaves some out. Clonal size and the V and J genes are those of that table, whereas D and trimming came from the DNA. The data hold 310,000 or so clones, with around 89% observed a single time. This chain uses TRBV6-6 with TRBJ2-7; D call uncertain. Source material: peripheral blood. The receptor was isolated from a woman between 50 and 59 years old with active or convalescent COVID-19. The CDR3: CASSYGIIPPYEQYF. CDR3 in DNA: TGTGCCAGCAGTTACGGCATCATACCTCCCTACGAGCAGTACTTC.